The 27 T cell receptor beta chains presented below share a single source sample, sequenced in a study of blood T cell repertoires in COVID-19. Some clones are missing from TCRdb's copy, which holds only in-frame ones; the method was immunoSEQ multiplex PCR. The sample yields just under 80,000 clones, roughly 80% seen once. The sequencing sample was made of peripheral blood. The source is a woman in her 70s with acute or convalescent COVID-19.

V and J are TRBV5-1 and TRBJ2-7, with D maybe TRBD1 (5 bases). Germline lookup yields CDR1 SGHRS and CDR2 YFSETQ. There are 12 residues in the CDR3. The V end lost 2 bases, the J end lost 6 bases, and 9 bases lay between the germline ends. CDR3: CASSFEGVEQYF. Written as DNA, the CDR3 is TGCGCCAGCAGCTTTGAAGGGGTCGAGCAGTACTTC. The full variable domain, its missing parts supplied by reference TRBV5-1 and TRBJ2-7, is KAGVTQTPRYLIKTRGQQVTLSCSPISGHRSVSWYQQTPGQGLQFLFEYFSETQRNKGNFPGRFSGRQFSNSRSEMNVSTLELGDSALYLCASSFEGVEQYFGPGTRLTVT.

The V gene is TRBV11-2, the J gene TRBJ1-4; D is unresolved. V shed 1 base and J shed 3 bases, with 9 bases lying between them. Germline assignment: CDR1 SGHAT and CDR2 FQNNGV. CDR3 length: 15 amino acids. The CDR3 region is CASSLAGSPNEKLFF. CDR3 in DNA: TGTGCCAGCAGCTTAGCGGGATCCCCTAATGAAAAACTGTTTTTT.

V usage is TRBV2 and J usage is TRBJ2-1; 7 nucleotides line up with TRBD2. The germline CDR1 and CDR2 sequences are SNHLY and FYNNEI. The CDR3 sequence is 13 residues long. Unmatched junction bases numbered 8, after V lost 9 bases and J lost 6 bases. The DNA of the CDR3 is TGTGCCAGAAGGACTAGTGGTGTCAATGAGCAGTTCTTC. It is translated as CARRTSGVNEQFF. The full variable domain, with the rest looked up from reference TRBV2 and TRBJ2-1, is EPEVTQTPSHQVTQMGQEVILRCVPISNHLYFYWYRQILGQKVEFLVSFYNNEISEKSEIFDDQFSVERPDGSNFTLKIRSTKLEDSAMYFCARRTSGVNEQFFGPGTRLTVL.

This sequence joins TRBV6-5 and TRBJ1-1; D is undetermined. Trimming removed 0 bases from V and 1 base from J, with 3 bases in between. The CDR3 totals 13 residues. Per the germline V gene, CDR1 is MNHEY and CDR2 is SVGAGI. Here the CDR3 reads CASSYSWNTEAFF. The CDR3 DNA is TGTGCCAGCAGTTACTCCTGGAACACTGAAGCTTTCTTT.

The chain links TRBV11-1 to TRBJ2-2, with D possibly matching TRBD2 (6 bases). Deletions cut 2 bases from V and 0 bases from J, with 7 bases between. Germline-derived CDR1 and CDR2 are SGHAT and FQDESV (reference sequence). There are 15 residues in the CDR3. The CDR3 is CASSLTGANTGELFF. In DNA form, the CDR3 reads TGTGCCAGCAGCTTAACGGGGGCGAACACCGGGGAGCTGTTTTTT.

The chain joins TRBV19 to TRBJ2-1; maybe TRBD1 (6 bases). Trimming took 4 bases from V and 4 from J, leaving 11 bases between them. Germline CDR1 LNHDA, CDR2 SQIVND (reference sequence). The CDR3 consists of 14 residues. DNA of the CDR3: TGTGCCAGTAGTAACGGTCAGGGGTACAATGAGCAGTTCTTC. Its translation is CASSNGQGYNEQFF.

The chain recombines TRBV13 with TRBJ1-2; 10 bases are a match to TRBD1. Germline-derived CDR1 and CDR2 are PRHDT and FYEKMQ (reference sequence). The trim removed 2 bases at V and 2 bases at J, leaving 17 bases unmatched. The CDR3 is made up of 20 amino acids. CDR3 protein: CASSLFILPPTGGSNYGYTF. CDR3 DNA: TGTGCCAGCAGCTTATTTATACTTCCACCGACAGGGGGCTCCAACTATGGCTACACCTTC.

This clone has just a few counts. The chain recombines TRBV9 with TRBJ1-3; a possible D gene is TRBD1 (6 bases). The CDR3 has 16 residues. Germline CDR1 is SGDLS and CDR2 is YYNGEE. With 0 bases removed from V and 2 bases from J, the gap between germline ends came to 12 bases. CDR3 protein: CASSVAARGTGNTIYF. The DNA of the CDR3 is TGTGCCAGCAGCGTAGCCGCCAGGGGAACTGGAAACACCATATATTTT.

The chain recombines TRBV6-5 with TRBJ2-2; D unclear. Per germline, CDR1 MNHEY and CDR2 SVGAGI. This CDR3 region has 15 residues. V was cut by 6 bases and J by 0 bases, with 11 bases left in between. The CDR3 loop reads CASRPSSANTGELFF. DNA for the CDR3: TGTGCCAGCAGGCCCAGCAGCGCGAACACCGGGGAGCTGTTTTTT.

V is TRBV7-2 and J is TRBJ1-6, with D tentatively TRBD1 (5 bases). This CDR3 spans 15 amino acids. Trimming took 5 bases from V and 8 from J, leaving 16 bases between them. CDR1 and CDR2 from the germline V gene are SGHTA and FQGNSA. For the CDR3, the DNA is TGTGCCAGCAGCCCCAGGGTCGGCTGGGATTCACCCCTCCACTTT. Translated, it gives CASSPRVGWDSPLHF.

This clone was counted a few times. This chain links TRBV4-3 with TRBJ1-4, with 7 positions matching TRBD1. Trimming took 5 bases from V and 8 from J; bases not matched to a gene: 14. The CDR3 contains 16 residues. Per the germline V gene, CDR1 is LGHNA and CDR2 is YSLEER. The CDR3 reads CASSNQYRGSEEKLFF. CDR3 DNA sequence: TGCGCCAGCAGCAACCAATACAGGGGATCCGAAGAAAAACTGTTTTTT.

V usage is TRBV12-3 or TRBV12-4 and J usage is TRBJ2-7, with D maybe TRBD1 (6 bases). V lost 5 bases and J lost 3, with 11 bases in between. This CDR3 has 13 amino acids. As DNA, the CDR3 is TGTGCCAGCAGTGGGACATCCGACTACGAGCAGTACTTC. Its translation: CASSGTSDYEQYF.

The V call is TRBV6-2 or TRBV6-3, the J call TRBJ1-6; TRBD1 matches 10 bases. The V segment lost 4 bases and the J segment 11 bases; nucleotides outside the gene matches: 11. CDR3 length: 16 residues. Germline assignment: CDR1 MNHEY and CDR2 SVGEGT. CDR3 in amino acids: CASSFILGTGETPLHF. The CDR3 DNA follows: TGTGCCAGCAGTTTTATTTTGGGGACAGGGGAAACACCCCTCCACTTT.

This rearrangement joins TRBV24-1 to TRBJ2-3; the match to TRBD2 covers 8 bases. CDR3 size: 15 residues. Germline CDR1 reads KGHDR; CDR2 reads SFDVKD. The J segment lost 3 bases and the V segment lost 5 bases, leaving 6 bases of the junction unmatched. The CDR3 loop is CATSAAAGETDTQYF. Here the CDR3 DNA reads TGTGCCACCAGTGCGGCAGCGGGGGAAACAGATACGCAGTATTTT.

The chain combines TRBV5-4 with TRBJ2-2; TRBD1 matches 8 bases. This CDR3 has 15 amino acids. The germline gives CDR1 SGHNT, CDR2 YYREEE (reference sequence). The V and J ends lost 5 bases and 0 bases, in that order; junction bases with no gene match: 3. The DNA of the CDR3 is TGTGCCAGCAGTCTGGACAGGGCGAACACCGGGGAGCTGTTTTTT. It yields the protein CASSLDRANTGELFF.

The CDR3: CASSLYSYEQYF. The CDR3 bases are TGTGCCAGCAGCCTCTACTCCTACGAGCAGTACTTC. The rearrangement joins TRBV5-4 to TRBJ2-7, with D unresolved. This CDR3 contains 12 residues. V was cut by 4 bases and J by 0 bases, with 5 bases left in between. Germline V lookup: CDR1 SGHNT, CDR2 YYREEE (reference sequence).

A few counts support this clone. The CDR3 nucleotides read TGTGCCAGCAGCGTAGGGGTCGGTGGACAGGGGGCGTATGGCTACACCTTC. As protein: CASSVGVGGQGAYGYTF. The chain uses TRBV9 and TRBJ1-2; 11 bases are a match to TRBD1. The V segment lost 0 bases and the J segment 5 bases; nucleotides outside the gene matches: 9. The CDR3 consists of 17 residues. In germline, CDR1 is SGDLS, CDR2 YYNGEE.

This clone was seen more than once but under ten times. The chain links TRBV24-1 to TRBJ1-2; maybe TRBD1 (6 bases). Trimming cost V 7 bases and J 6 bases, with 14 bases left between them. This CDR3 has 13 amino acids. In germline, CDR1 is KGHDR, CDR2 SFDVKD. The CDR3 nucleotides are TGTGCCACCAGCCCTACAGGGTTCGATGGCTACACCTTC. Translation gives CATSPTGFDGYTF.

In DNA form, the CDR3 reads TGTGCCAGCAGCTCCAATCCAGTGAACACCGGGGAGCTGTTTTTT. Encoded protein: CASSSNPVNTGELFF. The chain links TRBV11-3 to TRBJ2-2; D unresolved. V gave up 4 bases and J gave up 1 base, with 10 bases separating them. The germline V gene encodes CDR1 SGHNT and CDR2 YENEEA. The CDR3 loop spans 15 amino acids. The entire variable domain, with the rest obtained from reference TRBV11-3 and TRBJ2-2, is as follows: EAGVVQSPRYKIIEKKQPVAFWCNPISGHNTLYWYLQNLGQGPELLIRYENEEAVDDSQLPKDRFSAERLKGVDSTLKIQPAELGDSAVYLCASSSNPVNTGELFFGEGSRLTVL.

As DNA, the CDR3 is TGTGCCAGCAGCTTGCTTCCAGGGGATTGGGGTTCACCCCTCCACTTT. It yields the protein CASSLLPGDWGSPLHF. The rearrangement links TRBV5-6 to TRBJ1-6, with D perhaps matching TRBD1 (6 bases). V was shortened by 1 base and J by 9 bases, with 17 bases between the two germline ends. CDR1 is SGHDT and CDR2 is YYEEEE in the germline V gene. The CDR3 sequence is 16 residues long.

The CDR3 loop reads CASSPGQGEVNQPQHF. The CDR3 nucleotides read TGTGCCAGTAGTCCGGGACAGGGTGAGGTCAATCAGCCCCAGCATTTT. V and J are TRBV19 and TRBJ1-5; TRBD1 agrees at 9 bases. Germline loops: CDR1 LNHDA, CDR2 SQIVND (reference sequence). V was pared by 5 bases and J by 3 bases, with 8 bases of the junction left unmatched. The CDR3 loop spans 16 amino acids.

This clone was counted once. The chain is built from TRBV5-6 and TRBJ2-7; D might be TRBD2 (6 bases). The CDR3 extends over 13 amino acids. The germline V gene has CDR1 SGHDT and CDR2 YYEEEE. The ends were cut back, 2 bases at V and 7 bases at J, with 13 bases in the middle. The CDR3 coding sequence is TGTGCCAGCAGCTTCGGGACTCGGTCGGAGCAGTACTTC. Residues: CASSFGTRSEQYF.

The chain combines TRBV7-9 with TRBJ2-5; 8 bases agree with TRBD1. With 4 bases clipped from V and 5 bases from J, the junction kept 3 bases outside the gene matches. This CDR3 is built from 13 residues. CDR1 and CDR2 from the germline V gene are SEHNR and FQNEAQ (reference sequence). The CDR3 region has the DNA TGTGCCAGCAGCTCAGGGGGCGAGGAGACCCAGTACTTC. It codes for CASSSGGEETQYF.

V gene TRBV2 combines with J gene TRBJ2-3, with 9 bases matching TRBD2. Germline trimming cut 4 bases from V and 3 bases from J; bases unmatched to any gene: 11. The germline V gene has CDR1 SNHLY and CDR2 FYNNEI. The CDR3 is 17 amino acids. DNA of the CDR3: TGTGCCAGCAGTGTAAAGGCGGGGGGGCCTTGGACAGATACGCAGTATTTT. As protein: CASSVKAGGPWTDTQYF.

CDR3: CASSLDGFLAGGSNTGELFF. The CDR3 coding sequence is TGCGCCAGCAGCTTGGACGGTTTCCTAGCGGGGGGTTCGAACACCGGGGAGCTGTTTTTT. The V gene is TRBV5-1, the J gene TRBJ2-2; 11 bases map to TRBD2. The CDR3 is made up of 20 amino acids. The germline V gene encodes CDR1 SGHRS and CDR2 YFSETQ. V lost 0 bases and J lost 0; bases outside the gene matches: 10.

The V call is TRBV7-2, the J call TRBJ2-5; D not resolved. V was clipped by 0 bases and J by 1 base, with 9 bases between them. Germline lookup yields CDR1 SGHTA and CDR2 FQGNSA. The CDR3 is 15 amino acids. Written as DNA, the CDR3 is TGTGCCAGCAGCTTAGCTTTCGCTAGCCAAGAGACCCAGTACTTC. It yields the protein CASSLAFASQETQYF.

A single count supports this clone. This chain uses TRBV27 with TRBJ2-1; 8 bases fit TRBD2. CDR1 and CDR2 from the germline V gene are MNHEY and SMNVEV (reference sequence). CDR3 length: 18 residues. The J segment lost 0 bases and the V segment lost 3 bases, leaving 10 bases of the junction unmatched. CDR3 sequence reads: CASSLASGGLSSYNEQFF. The CDR3 nucleotides read TGTGCCAGCAGTTTGGCCAGCGGGGGCTTGAGCTCCTACAATGAGCAGTTCTTC.